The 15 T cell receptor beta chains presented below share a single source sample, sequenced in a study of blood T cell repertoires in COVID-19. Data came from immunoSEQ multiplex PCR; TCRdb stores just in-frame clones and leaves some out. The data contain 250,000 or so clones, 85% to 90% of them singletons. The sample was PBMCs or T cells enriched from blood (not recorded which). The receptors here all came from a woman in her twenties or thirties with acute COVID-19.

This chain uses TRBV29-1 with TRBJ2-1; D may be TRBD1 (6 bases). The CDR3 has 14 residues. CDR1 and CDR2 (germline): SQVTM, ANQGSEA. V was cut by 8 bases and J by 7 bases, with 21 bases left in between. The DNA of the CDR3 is TGCAGCTTGAAGGGGGTGACAAGAGCGAATGAGCAGTTCTTC. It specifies CSLKGVTRANEQFF.

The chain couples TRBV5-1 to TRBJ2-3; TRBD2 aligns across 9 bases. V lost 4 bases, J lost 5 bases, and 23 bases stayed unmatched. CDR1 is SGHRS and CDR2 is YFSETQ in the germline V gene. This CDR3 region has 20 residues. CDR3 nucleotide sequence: TGCGCCAGCAGCCCCCGAGAAAGGGGCATCGGGCTAGCGGGGAGAGATACGCAGTATTTT. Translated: CASSPRERGIGLAGRDTQYF.

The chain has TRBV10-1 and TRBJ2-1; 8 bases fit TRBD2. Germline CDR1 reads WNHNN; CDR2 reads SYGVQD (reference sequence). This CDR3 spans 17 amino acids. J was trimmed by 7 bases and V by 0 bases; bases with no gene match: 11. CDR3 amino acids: CASSESVFREGRNEQFF. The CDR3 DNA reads TGCGCCAGCAGTGAGTCCGTCTTCCGGGAGGGCCGGAATGAGCAGTTCTTC.

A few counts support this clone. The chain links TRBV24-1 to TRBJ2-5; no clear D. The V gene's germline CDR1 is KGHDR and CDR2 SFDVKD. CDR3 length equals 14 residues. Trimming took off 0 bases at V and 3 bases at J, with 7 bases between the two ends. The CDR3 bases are TGTGCCACCAGTGATTTGTCCCGAGAAGAGACCCAGTACTTC. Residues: CATSDLSREETQYF.

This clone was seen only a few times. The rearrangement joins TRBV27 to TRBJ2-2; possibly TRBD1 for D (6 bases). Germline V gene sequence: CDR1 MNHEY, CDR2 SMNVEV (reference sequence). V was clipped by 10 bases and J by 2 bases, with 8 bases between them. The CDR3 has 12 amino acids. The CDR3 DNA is TGTGCCACAGGGACAAACACCGGGGAGCTGTTTTTT. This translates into CATGTNTGELFF.

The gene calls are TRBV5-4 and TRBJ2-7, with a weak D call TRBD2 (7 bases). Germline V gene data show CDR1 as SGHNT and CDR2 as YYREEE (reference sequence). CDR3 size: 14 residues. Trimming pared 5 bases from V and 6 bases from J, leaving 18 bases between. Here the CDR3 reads CASSWGGAKVEQYF. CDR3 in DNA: TGTGCCAGCAGTTGGGGGGGCGCGAAAGTCGAGCAGTACTTC.

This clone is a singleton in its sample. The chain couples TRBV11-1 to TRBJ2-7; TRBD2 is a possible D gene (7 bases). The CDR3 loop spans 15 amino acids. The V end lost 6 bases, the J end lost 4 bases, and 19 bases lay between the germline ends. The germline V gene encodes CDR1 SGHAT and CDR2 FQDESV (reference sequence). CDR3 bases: TGTGCCAGCAGGCCTCAGGGGACTAAGGTTTACGAGCAGTACTTC. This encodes CASRPQGTKVYEQYF.

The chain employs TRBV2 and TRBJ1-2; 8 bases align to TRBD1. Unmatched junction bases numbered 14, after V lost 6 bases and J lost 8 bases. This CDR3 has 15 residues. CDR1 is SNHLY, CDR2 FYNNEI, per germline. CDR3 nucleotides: TGTGCCAGCAGAACAACGGAAAATCAGGGGGCGGGCTACACCTTC. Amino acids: CASRTTENQGAGYTF.

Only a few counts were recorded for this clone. As DNA, the CDR3 is TGTGCCAGCAGCCAGACAGGCTCAGGGAACGAGCAGTACTTC. Residues: CASSQTGSGNEQYF. This chain joins TRBV6-2 or TRBV6-3 and TRBJ2-7, with D perhaps TRBD1 (6 bases). V dropped 6 bases and J dropped 5 bases, with 17 bases sitting between them. The CDR3 is 14 amino acids. Germline V gene sequence: CDR1 MNHEY, CDR2 SVGEGT.

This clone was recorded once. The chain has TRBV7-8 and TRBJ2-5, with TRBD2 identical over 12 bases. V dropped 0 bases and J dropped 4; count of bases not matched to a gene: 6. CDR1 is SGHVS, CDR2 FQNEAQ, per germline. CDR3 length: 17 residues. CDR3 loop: CASSLARLAGVRETQYF. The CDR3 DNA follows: TGTGCCAGCAGCTTAGCGCGACTAGCGGGAGTTCGAGAGACCCAGTACTTC.

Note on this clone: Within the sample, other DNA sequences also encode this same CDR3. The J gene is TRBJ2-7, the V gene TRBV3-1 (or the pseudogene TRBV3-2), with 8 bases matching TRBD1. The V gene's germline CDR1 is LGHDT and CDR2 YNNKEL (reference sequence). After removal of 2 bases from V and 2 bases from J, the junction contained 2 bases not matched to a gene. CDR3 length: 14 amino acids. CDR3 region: CASSQRTGTYEQYF. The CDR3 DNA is TGTGCCAGCAGCCAACGGACAGGGACCTACGAGCAGTACTTC.

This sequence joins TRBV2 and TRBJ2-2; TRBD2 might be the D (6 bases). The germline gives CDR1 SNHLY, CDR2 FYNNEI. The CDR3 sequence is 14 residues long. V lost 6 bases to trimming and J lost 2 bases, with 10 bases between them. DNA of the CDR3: TGTGCCAGCAGGGGTGGGACTAACACCGGGGAGCTGTTTTTT. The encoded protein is CASRGGTNTGELFF.

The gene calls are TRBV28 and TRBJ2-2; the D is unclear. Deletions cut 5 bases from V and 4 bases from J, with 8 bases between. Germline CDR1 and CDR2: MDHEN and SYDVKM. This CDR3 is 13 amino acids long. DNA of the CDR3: TGTGCCAGCAGTCATACTACCACCGGGGAGCTGTTTTTT. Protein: CASSHTTTGELFF.

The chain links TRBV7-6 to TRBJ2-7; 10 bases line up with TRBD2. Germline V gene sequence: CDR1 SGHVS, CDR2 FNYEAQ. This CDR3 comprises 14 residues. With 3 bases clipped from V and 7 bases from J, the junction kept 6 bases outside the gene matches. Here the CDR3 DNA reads TGTGCCAGCAGCTTCGGACTAGCGGCGAATGAGCAGTACTTC. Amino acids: CASSFGLAANEQYF.

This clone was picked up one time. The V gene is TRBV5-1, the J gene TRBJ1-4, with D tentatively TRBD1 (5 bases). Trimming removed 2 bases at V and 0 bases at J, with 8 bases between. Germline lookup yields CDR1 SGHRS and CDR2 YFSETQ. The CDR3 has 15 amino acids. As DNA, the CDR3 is TGCGCCAGCAGCTTAGGGGCCGCAACTAATGAAAAACTGTTTTTT. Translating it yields CASSLGAATNEKLFF.